This T cell receptor beta chain was sequenced in a study of blood T cell repertoires in COVID-19 (TCRdb year 2020). Broadly, across the study: The collaborator samples originated in the United States, Italy and Spain and spanned the acute and convalescent phases of COVID-19. Samples came from the ongoing ImmuneRACE study (first 160 participants) plus 1,254 subjects from 6 global collaborators. Nearly every sample came with metadata listing a de-identified subject ID, COVID-19 status, age in years and sex. Where available, HLA class I and class II types were taken from metadata supplied by the sample provider and were not determined by assay-based typing. Deeply sampled blood TCRbeta repertoires from subjects exposed to, actively infected with, or recovered from COVID-19 were included in the dataset. The material from the prospective study consisted of cDNA or gDNA derived from T cells, B-cell-depleted T cells, or PBMCs. The repertoires were made available in a free public database intended to serve as a resource for research on the immune response to SARS-CoV-2.

About this clone itself: No antigen is known for it. Nothing much larger sits one base from this clone, and base qualities are not available.

TCRbeta CDR3 regions were amplified from genomic DNA by means of the immunoSEQ Assay, a bias-controlled multiplex PCR. Per the original workflow: The number of nucleated cells in each sample was estimated by amplification of reference gene primers within the assay. Sequence reads were collapsed and filtered to measure the absolute abundance of every unique TCRbeta CDR3 rearrangement. For each sample, productive Simpson clonality was calculated as the square root of Simpson's diversity index across productive rearrangements. The clones in this table, taken by TCRdb from immuneACCESS, are in-frame only. Not every clone is retained; where verified, under half of the shortfall comes from an unresolved V gene, and the cause of the rest is unknown. V and J calls plus clone size are reproduced from that table; the DNA served to infer D and trimming. The sample records roughly 180,000 clones, roughly 85% of which are singletons. Roughly 8.2% of the sample is held by the ten biggest clonotypes.

In the germline V gene, CDR1 corresponds to MNHEY and CDR2 to SVGAGI. The CDR3 contains 14 residues, cysteine and phenylalanine counted. The DNA shown is the 42-base CDR3, in frame from base 1. V drops 7 bases and J drops 7 bases, leaving 19 bases in between. Overall study outcomes, separate from this receptor: The quantity of clinical and demographic metadata differed by source and by participant and was supplied without curation.

Collaborating institutions collected whole blood in K2EDTA tubes following their own protocols. For TCRbeta analysis, collaborators shipped samples in one of three forms: frozen whole blood, isolated PBMCs, or DNA extracted from either of those sample types. The sequence derives from a woman aged 60-75 years with acute or convalescent COVID-19. Recombination joined TRBV6-5 with TRBJ1-2, and TRBD1 may be the D gene, going by 5 matching bases. The specimen was peripheral blood. The CDR3 amino acid sequence is: CASIPGLPLGGYTF. The DNA sequence is given as TGTGCCAGCATCCCGGGACTTCCCCTAGGTGGCTACACCTTC.